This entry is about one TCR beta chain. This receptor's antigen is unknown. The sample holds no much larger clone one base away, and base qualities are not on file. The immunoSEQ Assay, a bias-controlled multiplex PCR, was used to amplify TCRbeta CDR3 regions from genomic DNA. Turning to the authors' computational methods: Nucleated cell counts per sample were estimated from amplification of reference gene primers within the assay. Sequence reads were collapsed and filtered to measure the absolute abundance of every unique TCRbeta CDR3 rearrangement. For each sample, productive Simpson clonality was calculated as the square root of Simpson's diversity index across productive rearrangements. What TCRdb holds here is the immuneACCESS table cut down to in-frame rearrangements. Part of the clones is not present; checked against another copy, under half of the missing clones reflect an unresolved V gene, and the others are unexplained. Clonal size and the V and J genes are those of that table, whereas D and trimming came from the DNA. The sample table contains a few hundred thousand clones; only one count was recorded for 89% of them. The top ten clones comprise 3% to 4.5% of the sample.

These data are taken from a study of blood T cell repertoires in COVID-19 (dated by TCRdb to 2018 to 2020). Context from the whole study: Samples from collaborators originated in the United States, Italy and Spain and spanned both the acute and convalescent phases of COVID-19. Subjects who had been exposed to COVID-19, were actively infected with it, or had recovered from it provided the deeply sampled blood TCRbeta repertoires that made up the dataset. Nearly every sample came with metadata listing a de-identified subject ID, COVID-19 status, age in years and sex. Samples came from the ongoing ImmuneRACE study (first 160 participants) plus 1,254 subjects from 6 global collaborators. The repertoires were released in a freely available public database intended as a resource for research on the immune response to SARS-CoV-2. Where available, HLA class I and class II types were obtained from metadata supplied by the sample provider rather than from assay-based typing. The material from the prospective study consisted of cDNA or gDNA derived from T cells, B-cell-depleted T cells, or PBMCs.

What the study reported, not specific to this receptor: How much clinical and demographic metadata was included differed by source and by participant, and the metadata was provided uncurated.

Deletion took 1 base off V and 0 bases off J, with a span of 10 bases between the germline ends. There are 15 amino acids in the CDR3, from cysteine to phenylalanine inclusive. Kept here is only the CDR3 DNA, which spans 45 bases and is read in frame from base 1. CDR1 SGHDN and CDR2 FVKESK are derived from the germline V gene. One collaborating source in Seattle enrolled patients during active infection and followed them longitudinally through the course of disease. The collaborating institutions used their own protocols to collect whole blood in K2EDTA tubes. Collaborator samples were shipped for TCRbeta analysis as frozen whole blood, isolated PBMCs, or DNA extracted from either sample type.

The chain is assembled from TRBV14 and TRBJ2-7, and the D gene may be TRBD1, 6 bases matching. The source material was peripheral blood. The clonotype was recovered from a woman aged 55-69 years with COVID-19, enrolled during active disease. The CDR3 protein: CASSQGQVSSYEQYF. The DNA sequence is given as TGTGCCAGCAGCCAAGGACAGGTGAGCTCCTACGAGCAGTACTTC.